The 23 T cell receptor beta chains listed next were all sequenced from one sample in a study of CD8 T cells in ankylosing spondylitis. These receptors are not linked to any known antigen. TCRdb used MiXCR to reprocess the 5' RACE reads, holding one entry per CDR3 protein. The data show fewer than 650,000 distinct CDR3 sequences, with roughly 13% seen just once and nearly 7% held by the top ten. Study conclusions and caveats: Characteristic of ankylosing spondylitis blood, it appeared, was a TCR beta motif comprising about eight highly homologous variants.

Sequenced material: blood, either unsorted or a sorted T cell fraction (not recorded which). Receptor source: a male donor with ankylosing spondylitis.

In its sample, this clonotype was seen many times. This chain uses TRBV24-1 with TRBJ2-5; the D is unclear. This CDR3 has 12 amino acids. Trimming stripped 1 base from V and 5 bases from J, with 4 bases between. CDR1 is KGHDR and CDR2 is SFDVKD in the germline V gene. For the CDR3, the DNA is TGTGCCACCAGTGATTTTTGGGAGACCCAGTACTTC. It yields the protein CATSDFWETQYF.

This sequence joins TRBV25-1 and TRBJ2-5; D remains ambiguous. Per the germline V gene, CDR1 is MGHDK and CDR2 is SYGVNS. Trimming pared 4 bases from V and 4 bases from J, leaving 13 bases between. This CDR3 has 14 residues. The CDR3 sequence: CASSVLGTRETQYF. Here the CDR3 DNA reads TGTGCCAGCAGTGTCCTCGGCACACGAGAGACCCAGTACTTC.

There are many counts of this clonotype. The chain links TRBV3-1 to TRBJ2-3, with TRBD2 matching 7 bases. Per the germline V gene, CDR1 is LGHDT and CDR2 is YNNKEL (reference sequence). The CDR3 loop spans 17 amino acids. With V trimmed by 0 bases and J by 1 base, 7 bases remained unmatched. CDR3: CASSQELAAVGTDTQYF. DNA for the CDR3: TGTGCCAGCAGCCAAGAGCTAGCGGCGGTCGGCACAGATACGCAGTATTTT.

The chain recombines TRBV7-2 with TRBJ2-7; D is possibly TRBD2 (6 bases). The germline gives CDR1 SGHTA, CDR2 FQGNSA. Trimming cost V 0 bases and J 2 bases, with 14 bases left between them. This CDR3 has 16 amino acids. The CDR3 coding sequence is TGTGCCAGCAGCTTAGCGCGAGGTTCGGGGGCCTACGAGCAGTACTTC. Amino acid sequence: CASSLARGSGAYEQYF. The full variable domain, completed using reference TRBV7-2 and TRBJ2-7, is GAGVSQSPSNKVTEKGKDVELRCDPISGHTALYWYRQSLGQGLEFLIYFQGNSAPDKSGLPSDRFSAERTGGSVSTLTIQRTQQEDSAVYLCASSLARGSGAYEQYFGPGTRLTVT.

This clonotype came up a few times. The rearrangement links TRBV5-1 to TRBJ2-3; D is perhaps TRBD1 (5 bases). This CDR3 is built from 15 residues. The germline V gene encodes CDR1 SGHRS and CDR2 YFSETQ. V shed 2 bases and J shed 2 bases, with 12 bases lying between them. The CDR3 DNA reads as TGCGCCAGCAGCTTCTGGGGCGAGGACACAGATACGCAGTATTTT. It yields the protein CASSFWGEDTDTQYF.

This clonotype has more than one count but fewer than ten. This chain uses TRBV5-1 with TRBJ1-6, with 7 positions matching TRBD1. Per the germline V gene, CDR1 is SGHRS and CDR2 is YFSETQ. J gave up 9 bases and V 0 bases, and 12 bases lay outside the gene matches. The CDR3 consists of 17 residues. This CDR3 reads CASSLDLVGSGGSPLHF. CDR3 bases: TGCGCCAGCAGCTTGGATCTCGTTGGGTCAGGGGGTTCACCCCTCCACTTT.

The V and J genes are TRBV15 and TRBJ2-5; 8 bases map to TRBD2. The J segment lost 4 bases and the V segment lost 0 bases, leaving 4 bases of the junction unmatched. The germline gives CDR1 LNHNV, CDR2 YYDKDF (reference sequence). The CDR3 contains 15 residues. CDR3 sequence (DNA): TGTGCCACCAGCAGAGAAGCGGGAGCTCCAGAGACCCAGTACTTC. It specifies CATSREAGAPETQYF.

V gene TRBV5-1 combines with J gene TRBJ1-2; perhaps TRBD1 as D (6 bases). V was pared by 4 bases and J by 3 bases, with 19 bases between. The CDR3 covers 16 residues. Germline V gene sequence: CDR1 SGHRS, CDR2 YFSETQ. CDR3 DNA sequence: TGCGCCAGCAGCAAAGGGGGGTTTGGCCCAGACTATGGCTACACCTTC. Amino acid sequence: CASSKGGFGPDYGYTF.

There are a few counts of this clonotype. The genes are TRBV12-3 or TRBV12-4 and TRBJ2-3; the D gene could be TRBD1 or TRBD2 (6 bases each). This CDR3 is built from 15 residues. Trimming took off 1 base at V and 2 bases at J, with 10 bases between the two ends. This chain's CDR3 is CASSLGGGITDTQYF. Here the CDR3 DNA reads TGTGCCAGCAGTTTAGGAGGGGGGATCACAGATACGCAGTATTTT.

The CDR3 is CATSVGTGGLSNQPQHF. DNA for the CDR3: TGTGCCACCAGTGTCGGGACAGGGGGCCTTAGCAATCAGCCCCAGCATTTT. V is TRBV24-1 and J is TRBJ1-5; TRBD1 matches 12 bases. Looked up from germline, CDR1 is KGHDR and CDR2 is SFDVKD. CDR3 size: 17 residues. Trimming removed 5 bases from V and 0 bases from J; junction bases left unmatched: 4.

This clonotype was found a few times. The J gene is TRBJ2-1, the V gene TRBV20-1; 12 positions match TRBD2. The ends lost 0 bases at V and 3 bases at J; junction bases unmatched: 9. Germline V gene data show CDR1 as DFQATT and CDR2 as SNEGSKA (reference sequence). The CDR3 has 18 amino acids. CDR3 coding DNA: TGCAGTGCTAGAGATCCGGCTAGCGGGAGGGCCAACTACAATGAGCAGTTCTTC. Its protein product is CSARDPASGRANYNEQFF.

There are a few counts of this clonotype. The chain recombines TRBV7-9 with TRBJ2-5; D gene uncertain. Trimming stripped 0 bases from V and 6 bases from J, with 5 bases between. This CDR3 has 12 residues. Germline V gene data show CDR1 as SEHNR and CDR2 as FQNEAQ (reference sequence). The CDR3 nucleotides read TGTGCCAGCAGCTTAGCGATACAGACCCAGTACTTC. It specifies CASSLAIQTQYF.

This clonotype was observed a handful of times. The chain is built from TRBV5-1 and TRBJ2-1, with 10 positions matching TRBD2. The germline gives CDR1 SGHRS, CDR2 YFSETQ. This CDR3 comprises 15 residues. The trim removed 4 bases at V and 9 bases at J, leaving 10 bases unmatched. The CDR3 loop reads CASSDIAGGQGEQFF. CDR3 DNA: TGCGCCAGCAGCGATATAGCGGGAGGTCAGGGTGAGCAGTTCTTC.

This clonotype was seen only a few times. The genes are TRBV5-1 and TRBJ2-7, with TRBD1 matching 11 bases. There are 14 residues in the CDR3. Germline V gene data show CDR1 as SGHRS and CDR2 as YFSETQ. Trimming took 4 bases from V and 6 from J; bases not matched to a gene: 6. Here the CDR3 reads CASSKGQGDFEQYV. The CDR3 region has the DNA TGCGCCAGCAGCAAGGGACAGGGGGATTTCGAGCAGTACGTC.

This chain joins TRBV4-1 and TRBJ2-5; 7 bases are a match to TRBD2. The CDR3 is 15 residues long. Per the germline V gene, CDR1 is MGHRA and CDR2 is YSYEKL. Unmatched junction bases numbered 5, after V lost 4 bases and J lost 0 bases. The CDR3 nucleotides are TGCGCCAGCAGCCCGAAGCGGGGTTACCAAGAGACCCAGTACTTC. Protein sequence: CASSPKRGYQETQYF.

This clonotype occurred a few times. This chain connects TRBV7-2 to TRBJ2-2; 7 bases map to TRBD2. Germline CDR1 SGHTA, CDR2 FQGNSA. The CDR3 extends over 16 amino acids. Trimming cost V 5 bases and J 1 base; bases outside gene matches: 7. CDR3 bases: TGTGCCAGCAGCCAACAACCTAGCGGGAACACCGGGGAGCTGTTTTTT. Protein sequence: CASSQQPSGNTGELFF.

In this sample, this clonotype turned up many times. The J gene is TRBJ2-2, the V gene TRBV24-1; D gene unclear. The CDR3 has 12 amino acids. Germline assignment: CDR1 KGHDR and CDR2 SFDVKD. V lost 3 bases to trimming and J lost 9 bases, with 7 bases between them. CDR3 sequence: CATSDPGRELFF. The CDR3 coding sequence is TGTGCCACCAGTGATCCAGGTCGGGAGCTGTTTTTT.

The V call is TRBV18, the J call TRBJ1-2; D is ambiguous. The CDR3 length is 13 residues. Trimming took 3 bases from V and 8 from J, leaving 13 bases between them. Germline values: CDR1 KGHSH, CDR2 LQKENI. In nucleotides, the CDR3 is TGTGCCAGCTCACCCGGCGAGGTACAGGGCTACACCTTC. Its protein is CASSPGEVQGYTF. The complete variable domain, with remaining parts taken from reference TRBV18 and TRBJ1-2, reads NAGVMQNPRHLVRRRGQEARLRCSPMKGHSHVYWYRQLPEEGLKFMVYLQKENIIDESGMPKERFSAEFPKEGPSILRIQQVVRGDSAAYFCASSPGEVQGYTFGSGTRLTVV.

The chain links TRBV2 to TRBJ1-6; TRBD1 aligns across 7 bases. This CDR3 has 15 residues. The J segment lost 7 bases and the V segment lost 4 bases, leaving 7 bases of the junction unmatched. Looked up from germline, CDR1 is SNHLY and CDR2 is FYNNEI. CDR3 region: CASSGSGTANSPLHF. CDR3 bases: TGTGCCAGCAGTGGTTCCGGGACAGCGAATTCACCCCTCCACTTT.

This clonotype was seen repeatedly, ten times or more. This chain connects TRBV29-1 to TRBJ2-1; TRBD2 is a possible D gene (5 bases). The CDR3 contains 15 residues. CDR1 SQVTM and CDR2 ANQGSEA come from the germline V gene. The V end was cut by 3 bases, the J end by 1 base, with 13 bases between. CDR3 in DNA: TGCAGCGTTGAGGAGCGGTTTGAATCCTACAATGAGCAGTTCTTC. Translated: CSVEERFESYNEQFF.

V and J are TRBV7-9 and TRBJ1-4, with D possibly matching TRBD1 (6 bases). V lost 7 bases to trimming and J lost 13 bases, with 16 bases between them. In germline, CDR1 is SEHNR, CDR2 FQNEAQ (reference sequence). This CDR3 region has 12 residues. CDR3 nucleotide sequence: TGTGCCAGCAACCAGGAGGGGGAGAGACTGTTTTTT. It encodes CASNQEGERLFF.

This clonotype occurred many times. J is TRBJ1-2 and V is TRBV20-1; D call uncertain. The V end lost 3 bases, the J end lost 5 bases, and 13 bases lay between the germline ends. Germline loops: CDR1 DFQATT, CDR2 SNEGSKA (reference sequence). This CDR3 region has 13 residues. The CDR3 spells CSASEGATYGYTF. The DNA of the CDR3 is TGCAGTGCTAGTGAGGGAGCTACATATGGCTACACCTTC.

The table lists this clonotype with many counts. The chain carries TRBV29-1 and TRBJ1-1, with TRBD1 matching 7 bases. The CDR3 spans 15 residues. Germline values: CDR1 SQVTM, CDR2 ANQGSEA. J lost 1 base, V lost 6 bases, and 11 bases had no gene match. CDR3 residues: CSVYGTVFGNTEAFF. DNA for the CDR3: TGCAGCGTCTATGGGACAGTGTTTGGGAACACTGAAGCTTTCTTT.